The source of this TCR beta chain is a study of blood T cell repertoires in COVID-19. Study information: Italy, Spain and the United States were the sources of the convalescent and acute COVID-19 samples.

Profiled with immunoSEQ multiplex PCR; TCRdb holds only in-frame clones, not every one. The table records 380,000 or so clones, about 90% of them present only once. Germline-derived CDR1 and CDR2 are SGHAT and FQDESV (reference sequence). The CDR3 loop spans 16 amino acids. V lost 3 bases and J lost 2; bases outside the gene matches: 9. Sequencing was performed on peripheral blood. The rearrangement links TRBV11-1 to TRBJ2-5, with TRBD1 identical over 7 bases. This TCR was recovered from a man aged 35-49 years with acute or convalescent COVID-19. CDR3 loop: CASSFRQGRTQETQYF. The CDR3 region has the DNA TGTGCCAGCAGCTTTCGACAGGGACGGACGCAAGAGACCCAGTACTTC.